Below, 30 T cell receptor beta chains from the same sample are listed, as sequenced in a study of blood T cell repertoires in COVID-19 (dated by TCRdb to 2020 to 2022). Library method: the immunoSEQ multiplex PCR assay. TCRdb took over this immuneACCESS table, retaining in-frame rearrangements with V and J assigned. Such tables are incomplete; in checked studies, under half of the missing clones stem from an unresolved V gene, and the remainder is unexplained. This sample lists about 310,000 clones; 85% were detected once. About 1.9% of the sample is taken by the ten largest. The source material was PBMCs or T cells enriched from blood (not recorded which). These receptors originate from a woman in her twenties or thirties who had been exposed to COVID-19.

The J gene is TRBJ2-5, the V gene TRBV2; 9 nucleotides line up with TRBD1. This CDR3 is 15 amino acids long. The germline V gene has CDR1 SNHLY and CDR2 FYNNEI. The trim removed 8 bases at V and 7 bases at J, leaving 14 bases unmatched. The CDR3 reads CASVTPRDRDLTQYF. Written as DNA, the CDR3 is TGTGCCAGCGTAACCCCCCGGGACAGGGATTTGACCCAGTACTTC.

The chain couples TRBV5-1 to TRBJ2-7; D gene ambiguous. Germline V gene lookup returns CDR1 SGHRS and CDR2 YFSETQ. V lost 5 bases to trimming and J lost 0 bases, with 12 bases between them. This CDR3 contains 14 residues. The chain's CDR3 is CASSGQASSYEQYF. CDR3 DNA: TGCGCCAGCAGTGGGCAGGCGAGCTCCTACGAGCAGTACTTC. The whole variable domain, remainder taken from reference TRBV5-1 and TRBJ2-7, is KAGVTQTPRYLIKTRGQQVTLSCSPISGHRSVSWYQQTPGQGLQFLFEYFSETQRNKGNFPGRFSGRQFSNSRSEMNVSTLELGDSALYLCASSGQASSYEQYFGPGTRLTVT.

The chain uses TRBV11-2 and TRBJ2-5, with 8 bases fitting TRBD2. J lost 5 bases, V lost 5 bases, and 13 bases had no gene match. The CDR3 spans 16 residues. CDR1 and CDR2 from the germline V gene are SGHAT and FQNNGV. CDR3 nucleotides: TGTGCCAGCAGCCCAGGACGGGGGGGCACGGGGGAGACCCAGTACTTC. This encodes CASSPGRGGTGETQYF.

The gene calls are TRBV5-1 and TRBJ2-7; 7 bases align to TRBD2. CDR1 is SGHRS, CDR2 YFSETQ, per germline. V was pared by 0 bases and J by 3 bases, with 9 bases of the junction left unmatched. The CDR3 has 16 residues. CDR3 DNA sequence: TGCGCCAGCAGCTTGGGCCTCACGGGAGGAGTCTACGAGCAGTACTTC. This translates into CASSLGLTGGVYEQYF.

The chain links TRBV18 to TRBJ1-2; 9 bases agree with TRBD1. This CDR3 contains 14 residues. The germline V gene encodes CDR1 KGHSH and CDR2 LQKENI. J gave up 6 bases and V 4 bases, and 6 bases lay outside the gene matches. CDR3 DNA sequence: TGTGCCAGCTCACAATCCTGGACAGGGGATGGCTACACCTTC. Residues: CASSQSWTGDGYTF.

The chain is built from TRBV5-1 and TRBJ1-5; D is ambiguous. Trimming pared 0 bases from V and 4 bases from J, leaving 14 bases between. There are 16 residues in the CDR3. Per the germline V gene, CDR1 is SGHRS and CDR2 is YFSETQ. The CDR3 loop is CASSLASLSGNQPQHF. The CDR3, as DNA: TGCGCCAGCAGCTTGGCGTCGTTGAGTGGTAATCAGCCCCAGCATTTT.

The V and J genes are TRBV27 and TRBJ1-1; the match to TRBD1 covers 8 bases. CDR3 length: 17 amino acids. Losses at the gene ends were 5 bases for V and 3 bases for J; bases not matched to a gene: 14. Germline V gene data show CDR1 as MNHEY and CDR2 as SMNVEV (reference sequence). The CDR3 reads CASSTSDRAPGDTEAFF. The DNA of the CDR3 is TGTGCCAGCAGTACCTCGGACAGGGCGCCTGGTGACACTGAAGCTTTCTTT.

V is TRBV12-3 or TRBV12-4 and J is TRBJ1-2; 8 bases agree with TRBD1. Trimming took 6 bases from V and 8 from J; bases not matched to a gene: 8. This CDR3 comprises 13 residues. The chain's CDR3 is CASSLQGAQGYTF. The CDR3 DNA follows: TGTGCCAGCAGCCTGCAGGGGGCGCAGGGCTACACCTTC.

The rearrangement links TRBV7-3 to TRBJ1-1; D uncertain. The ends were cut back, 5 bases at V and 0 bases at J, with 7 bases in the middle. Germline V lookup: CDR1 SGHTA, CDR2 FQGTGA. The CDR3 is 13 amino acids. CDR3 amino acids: CASSEVLNTEAFF. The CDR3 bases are TGTGCCAGCAGCGAGGTATTGAACACTGAAGCTTTCTTT.

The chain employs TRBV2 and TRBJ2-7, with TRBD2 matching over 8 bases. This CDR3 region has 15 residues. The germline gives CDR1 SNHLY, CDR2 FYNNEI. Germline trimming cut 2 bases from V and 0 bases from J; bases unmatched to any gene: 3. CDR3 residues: CASSELAGFSYEQYF. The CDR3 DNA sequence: TGTGCCAGCAGTGAACTAGCGGGTTTCTCCTACGAGCAGTACTTC.

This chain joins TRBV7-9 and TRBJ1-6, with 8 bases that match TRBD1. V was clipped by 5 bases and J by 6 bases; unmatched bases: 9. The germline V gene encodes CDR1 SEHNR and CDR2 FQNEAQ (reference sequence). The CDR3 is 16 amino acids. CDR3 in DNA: TGTGCCAGCAGCCTACGGACAGGGAAAAGTAATTCACCCCTCCACTTT. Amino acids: CASSLRTGKSNSPLHF.

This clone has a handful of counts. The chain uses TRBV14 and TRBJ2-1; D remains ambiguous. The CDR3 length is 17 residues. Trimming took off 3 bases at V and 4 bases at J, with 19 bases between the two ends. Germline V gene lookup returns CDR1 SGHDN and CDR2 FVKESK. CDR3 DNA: TGTGCCAGCAGCCAGGCCCCATTATTTGAGGTATACAATGAGCAGTTCTTC. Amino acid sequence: CASSQAPLFEVYNEQFF.

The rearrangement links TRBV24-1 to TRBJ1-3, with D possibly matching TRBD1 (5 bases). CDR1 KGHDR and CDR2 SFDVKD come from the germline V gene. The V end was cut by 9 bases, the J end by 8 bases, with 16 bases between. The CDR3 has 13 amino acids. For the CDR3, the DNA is TGTGCCACCCAAGGACAAACCGGAGACACCATATATTTT. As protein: CATQGQTGDTIYF.

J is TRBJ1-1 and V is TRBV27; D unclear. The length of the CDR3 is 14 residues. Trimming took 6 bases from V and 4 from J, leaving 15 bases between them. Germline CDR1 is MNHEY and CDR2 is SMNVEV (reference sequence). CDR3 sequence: CASSSDWVGTEAFF. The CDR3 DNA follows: TGTGCCAGCAGCTCCGACTGGGTCGGCACTGAAGCTTTCTTT.

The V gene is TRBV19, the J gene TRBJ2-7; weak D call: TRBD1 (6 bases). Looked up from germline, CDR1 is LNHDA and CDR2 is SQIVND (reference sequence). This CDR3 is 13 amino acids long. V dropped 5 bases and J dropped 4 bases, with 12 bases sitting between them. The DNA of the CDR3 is TGTGCCAGTAGTCCGCCGACAGGATACGAGCAGTACTTC. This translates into CASSPPTGYEQYF.

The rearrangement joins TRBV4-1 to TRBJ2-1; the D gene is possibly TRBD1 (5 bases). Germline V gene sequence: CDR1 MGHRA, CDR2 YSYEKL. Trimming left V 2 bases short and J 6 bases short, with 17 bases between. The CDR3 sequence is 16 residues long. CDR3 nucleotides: TGCGCCAGCAGCCAATACCAGGGTCTGGTCACCAATGAGCAGTTCTTC. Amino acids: CASSQYQGLVTNEQFF.

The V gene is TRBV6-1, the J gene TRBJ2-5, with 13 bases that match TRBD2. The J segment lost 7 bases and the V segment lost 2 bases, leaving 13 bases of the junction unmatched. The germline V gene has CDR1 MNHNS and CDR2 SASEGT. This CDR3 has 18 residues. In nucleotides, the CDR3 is TGTGCCAGCAGTGAAATGGGACTAGCGGGAATGAGATTAAGGACCCAGTACTTC. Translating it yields CASSEMGLAGMRLRTQYF.

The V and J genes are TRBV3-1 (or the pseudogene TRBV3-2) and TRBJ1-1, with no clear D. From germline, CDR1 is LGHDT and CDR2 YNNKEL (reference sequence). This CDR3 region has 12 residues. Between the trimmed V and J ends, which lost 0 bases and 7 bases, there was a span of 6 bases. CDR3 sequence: CASSQEPSEAFF. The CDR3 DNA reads TGTGCCAGCAGCCAAGAACCGAGTGAAGCTTTCTTT.

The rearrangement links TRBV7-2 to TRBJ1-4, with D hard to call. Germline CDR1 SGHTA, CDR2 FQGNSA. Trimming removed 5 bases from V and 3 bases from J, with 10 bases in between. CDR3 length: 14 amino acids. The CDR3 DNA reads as TGTGCCAGCAGCCCGTACTTATCTAATGAAAAACTGTTTTTT. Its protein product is CASSPYLSNEKLFF.

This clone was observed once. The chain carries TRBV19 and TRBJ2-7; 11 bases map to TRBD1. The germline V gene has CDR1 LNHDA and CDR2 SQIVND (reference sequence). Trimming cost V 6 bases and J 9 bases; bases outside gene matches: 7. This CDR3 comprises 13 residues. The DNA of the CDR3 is TGTGCCAGTAGCCCTGGACAGGGGGCCTTGCAGTACTTC. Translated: CASSPGQGALQYF.

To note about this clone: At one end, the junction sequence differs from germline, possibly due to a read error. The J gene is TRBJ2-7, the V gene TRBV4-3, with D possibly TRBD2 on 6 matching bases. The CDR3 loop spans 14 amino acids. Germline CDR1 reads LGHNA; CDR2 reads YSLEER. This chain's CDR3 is CASSQDPQRGVKVF. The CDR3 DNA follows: TGCGCCAGCAGCCAAGATCCTCAACGCGGGGTTAAGGTCTTC.

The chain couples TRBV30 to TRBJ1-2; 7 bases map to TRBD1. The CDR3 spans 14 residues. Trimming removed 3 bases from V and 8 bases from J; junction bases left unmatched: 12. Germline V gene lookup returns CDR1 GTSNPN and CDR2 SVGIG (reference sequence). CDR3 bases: TGTGCCTGGAGGGGACCTGACAGGGACGGGGGCTACACCTTC. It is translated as CAWRGPDRDGGYTF.

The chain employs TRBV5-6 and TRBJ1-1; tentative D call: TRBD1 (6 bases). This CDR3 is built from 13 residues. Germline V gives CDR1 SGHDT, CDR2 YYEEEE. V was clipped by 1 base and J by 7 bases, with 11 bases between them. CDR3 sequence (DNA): TGTGCCAGCAGCTTGCAGACAGGTCTTGAAGCTTTCTTT. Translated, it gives CASSLQTGLEAFF.

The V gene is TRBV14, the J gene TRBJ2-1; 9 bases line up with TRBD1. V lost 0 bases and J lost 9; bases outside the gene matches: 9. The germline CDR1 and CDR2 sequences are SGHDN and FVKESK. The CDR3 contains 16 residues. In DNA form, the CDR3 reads TGTGCCAGCAGCCAAGAGGGACAGGGATTTTCCGTTGAGCAGTTCTTC. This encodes CASSQEGQGFSVEQFF.

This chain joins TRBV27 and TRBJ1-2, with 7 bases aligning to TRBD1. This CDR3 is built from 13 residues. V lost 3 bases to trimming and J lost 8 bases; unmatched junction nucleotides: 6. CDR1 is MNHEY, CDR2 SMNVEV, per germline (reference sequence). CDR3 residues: CASSFDREGGYTF. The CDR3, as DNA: TGTGCCAGCAGTTTCGACAGGGAAGGCGGCTACACCTTC.

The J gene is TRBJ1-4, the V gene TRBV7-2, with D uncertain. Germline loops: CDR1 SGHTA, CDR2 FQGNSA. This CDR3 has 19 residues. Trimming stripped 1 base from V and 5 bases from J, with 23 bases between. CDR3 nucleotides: TGTGCCAGCAGCTTAGACGTGAGGGCCCCGAGGTTTATAAATGAAAAACTGTTTTTT. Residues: CASSLDVRAPRFINEKLFF.

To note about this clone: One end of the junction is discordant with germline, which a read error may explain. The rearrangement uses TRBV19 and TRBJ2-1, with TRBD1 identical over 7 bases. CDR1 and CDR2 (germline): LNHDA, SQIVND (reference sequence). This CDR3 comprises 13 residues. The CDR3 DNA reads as TGTGCCAGCAGTAGGACAGGTAGCAATGAGCAGTTCTTC. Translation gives CASSRTGSNEQFF.

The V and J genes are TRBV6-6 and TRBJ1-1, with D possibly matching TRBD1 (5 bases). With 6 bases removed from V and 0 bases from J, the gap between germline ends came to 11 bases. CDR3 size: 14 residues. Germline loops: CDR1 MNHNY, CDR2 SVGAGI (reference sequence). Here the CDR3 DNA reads TGTGCCAGCAGCCCCGGGGGACTGAACACTGAAGCTTTCTTT. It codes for CASSPGGLNTEAFF.

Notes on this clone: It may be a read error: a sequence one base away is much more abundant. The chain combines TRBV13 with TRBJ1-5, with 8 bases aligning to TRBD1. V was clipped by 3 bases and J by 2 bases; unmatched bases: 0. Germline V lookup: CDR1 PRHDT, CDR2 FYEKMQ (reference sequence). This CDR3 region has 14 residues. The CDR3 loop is CASSLGQGNQPQHF. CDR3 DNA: TGTGCCAGCAGCTTGGGACAGGGCAATCAGCCCCAGCATTTT. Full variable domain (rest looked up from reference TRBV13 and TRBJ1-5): AAGVIQSPRHLIKEKRETATLKCYPIPRHDTVYWYQQGPGQDPQFLISFYEKMQSDKGSIPDRFSAQQFSDYHSELNMSSLELGDSALYFCASSLGQGNQPQHFGDGTRLSIL.

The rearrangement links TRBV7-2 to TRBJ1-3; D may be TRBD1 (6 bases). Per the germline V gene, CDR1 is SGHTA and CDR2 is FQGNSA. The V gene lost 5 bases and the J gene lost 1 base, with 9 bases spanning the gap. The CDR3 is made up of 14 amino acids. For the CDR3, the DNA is TGTGCCAGCAGCCCTACAGGGTCTGGAAACACCATATATTTT. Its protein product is CASSPTGSGNTIYF.